This entry lists 15 T cell receptor beta chains sequenced from one sample in a study of beta chain features in type 1 diabetes. Expressed TCRB transcripts were sequenced because the isolated RNA had all been reverse transcribed beforehand. Data came from immunoSEQ multiplex PCR; TCRdb stores just in-frame clones and leaves some out. The data hold hundreds of thousands of clones, with approximately 30% observed a single time. Material: naive CD4+ T cells from blood. These TCRs come from a young man in good health.

The table lists this clone with a few counts. The gene calls are TRBV7-9 and TRBJ1-4; no clear D gene. V lost 5 bases and J 8 bases, leaving 15 bases between the germline ends. Germline lookup yields CDR1 SEHNR and CDR2 FQNEAQ (reference sequence). CDR3 size: 14 residues. The CDR3, as DNA: TGTGCCAGCAGCAAACCGAGTCCTGTAGAAAAACTGTTTTTT. Translated, it gives CASSKPSPVEKLFF.

The V and J genes are TRBV27 and TRBJ2-1, with 11 nucleotides matching TRBD1. Trimming removed 8 bases from V and 4 bases from J; junction bases left unmatched: 1. CDR1 is MNHEY, CDR2 SMNVEV, per germline (reference sequence). The CDR3 loop spans 13 amino acids. CDR3 coding DNA: TGTGCCAGCGGGACAGGGGGTTACAATGAGCAGTTCTTC. Protein sequence: CASGTGGYNEQFF.

The V gene is TRBV14, the J gene TRBJ2-1, with TRBD2 as a possible D gene (6 bases). This CDR3 has 14 residues. With 0 bases removed from V and 9 bases from J, the gap between germline ends came to 12 bases. CDR1 SGHDN and CDR2 FVKESK come from the germline V gene. The CDR3: CASSQEGAGGEQFF. The DNA for the CDR3 is TGTGCCAGCAGCCAAGAGGGCGCCGGGGGTGAGCAGTTCTTC. Full variable domain (remainder filled in from reference TRBV14 and TRBJ2-1): EAGVTQFPSHSVIEKGQTVTLRCDPISGHDNLYWYRRVMGKEIKFLLHFVKESKQDESGMPNNRFLAERTGGTYSTLKVQPAELEDSGVYFCASSQEGAGGEQFFGPGTRLTVL.

The table lists this clone with a few counts. The V gene is TRBV30, the J gene TRBJ1-3; no firm D call. This CDR3 region has 12 residues. Germline CDR1 reads GTSNPN; CDR2 reads SVGIG (reference sequence). V was clipped by 4 bases and J by 2 bases, with 6 bases between them. The CDR3 reads CAWTAAGNTIYF. The CDR3 DNA is TGTGCCTGGACGGCCGCTGGAAACACCATATATTTT.

This chain uses TRBV5-6 with TRBJ1-1; TRBD1 agrees at 8 bases. V was clipped by 3 bases and J by 1 base; unmatched bases: 11. CDR1 SGHDT and CDR2 YYEEEE come from the germline V gene. The CDR3 sequence is 17 residues long. This CDR3 reads CASSSRPGGRGNTEAFF. The DNA of the CDR3 is TGTGCCAGCAGCTCCCGTCCAGGGGGCCGTGGGAACACTGAAGCTTTCTTT.

This chain connects TRBV25-1 to TRBJ2-1, with D hard to call. CDR1 is MGHDK and CDR2 is SYGVNS in the germline V gene. V was pared by 2 bases and J by 10 bases, with 9 bases between. The CDR3 sequence is 12 residues long. The CDR3 protein is CASSEPLAEQFF. In DNA form, the CDR3 reads TGTGCCAGCAGTGAACCTCTGGCGGAGCAGTTCTTC.

The chain employs TRBV10-3 and TRBJ2-7; 9 bases fit TRBD1. V lost 7 bases and J lost 3; bases outside the gene matches: 7. Germline CDR1 and CDR2: ENHRY and SYGVKD. The CDR3 extends over 14 amino acids. The DNA for the CDR3 is TGTGCCATCACCCCGGGACAGGGTTTCTACGAGCAGTACTTC. As protein: CAITPGQGFYEQYF.

This clone was seen only a few times. This chain uses TRBV28 with TRBJ2-6; D possibly matches TRBD1 or TRBD2 (5 bases each). Trimming cost V 6 bases and J 0 bases, with 9 bases left between them. Germline V gene sequence: CDR1 MDHEN, CDR2 SYDVKM. The CDR3 length is 15 residues. The CDR3 sequence is CASRRGGSGANVLTF. CDR3 DNA: TGTGCCAGCAGACGGGGCGGCTCTGGGGCCAACGTCCTGACTTTC.

This clone was recorded once. This rearrangement joins TRBV9 to TRBJ1-2; D perhaps matches TRBD1 (5 bases). CDR1 and CDR2 from the germline V gene are SGDLS and YYNGEE. The CDR3 runs to 14 residues. The V end lost 0 bases, the J end lost 3 bases, and 9 bases lay between the germline ends. Here the CDR3 DNA reads TGTGCCAGCAGCGTAGGAGAAGGGGACTATGGCTACACCTTC. This encodes CASSVGEGDYGYTF.

This clone has only a few counts. J is TRBJ2-7 and V is TRBV30, with 9 bases fitting TRBD1. This CDR3 is 12 amino acids long. Germline values: CDR1 GTSNPN, CDR2 SVGIG (reference sequence). After removal of 8 bases from V and 2 bases from J, the junction contained 4 bases not matched to a gene. CDR3 protein: CALGTGTYEQYF. The CDR3 nucleotides read TGTGCCCTCGGGACAGGGACCTACGAGCAGTACTTC. The full variable domain, completed using reference TRBV30 and TRBJ2-7, is SQTIHQWPATLVQPVGSPLSLECTVEGTSNPNLYWYRQAAGRGLQLLFYSVGIGQISSEVPQNLSASRPQDRQFILSSKKLLLSDSGFYLCALGTGTYEQYFGPGTRLTVT.

This sequence joins TRBV28 and TRBJ2-1; D is possibly TRBD1 or TRBD2 (6 bases each). This CDR3 is 13 amino acids long. V shed 7 bases and J shed 9 bases, with 16 bases lying between them. Germline CDR1 MDHEN, CDR2 SYDVKM. CDR3 DNA: TGTGCCAGCACCCCGGGGGCTAGGGCTGAGCAGTTCTTC. Encoded protein: CASTPGARAEQFF.

This sequence joins TRBV5-4 and TRBJ1-1; no clear D gene. V lost 1 base to trimming and J lost 1 base, with 8 bases between them. This CDR3 comprises 14 residues. The germline V gene has CDR1 SGHNT and CDR2 YYREEE (reference sequence). This CDR3 is CASSLMQTNTEAFF. As DNA, the CDR3 is TGTGCCAGCAGCTTGATGCAGACGAACACTGAAGCTTTCTTT.

This chain links TRBV30 with TRBJ1-5; D remains unclear. Germline lookup yields CDR1 GTSNPN and CDR2 SVGIG (reference sequence). The CDR3 consists of 13 residues. V lost 4 bases and J lost 6, with 13 bases in between. DNA for the CDR3: TGTGCCTGGAAGGGCGGACCCAGTCAGCCCCAGCATTTT. Encoded protein: CAWKGGPSQPQHF.

The chain couples TRBV7-3 to TRBJ1-1; perhaps TRBD1 as D (6 bases). V was shortened by 8 bases and J by 0 bases, with 10 bases between the two germline ends. In germline, CDR1 is SGHTA, CDR2 FQGTGA. This CDR3 has 13 residues. CDR3 region: CASRTAMNTEAFF. For the CDR3, the DNA is TGTGCCAGCCGGACAGCTATGAACACTGAAGCTTTCTTT.

V and J are TRBV7-9 and TRBJ1-4; no reliable D call. This CDR3 contains 16 residues. Trimming removed 3 bases at V and 7 bases at J, with 18 bases between. The V gene's germline CDR1 is SEHNR and CDR2 FQNEAQ (reference sequence). The CDR3 spells CASSFRFRQSSEKLFF. CDR3 DNA sequence: TGTGCCAGCAGCTTCAGGTTCCGGCAGTCCAGTGAAAAACTGTTTTTT.